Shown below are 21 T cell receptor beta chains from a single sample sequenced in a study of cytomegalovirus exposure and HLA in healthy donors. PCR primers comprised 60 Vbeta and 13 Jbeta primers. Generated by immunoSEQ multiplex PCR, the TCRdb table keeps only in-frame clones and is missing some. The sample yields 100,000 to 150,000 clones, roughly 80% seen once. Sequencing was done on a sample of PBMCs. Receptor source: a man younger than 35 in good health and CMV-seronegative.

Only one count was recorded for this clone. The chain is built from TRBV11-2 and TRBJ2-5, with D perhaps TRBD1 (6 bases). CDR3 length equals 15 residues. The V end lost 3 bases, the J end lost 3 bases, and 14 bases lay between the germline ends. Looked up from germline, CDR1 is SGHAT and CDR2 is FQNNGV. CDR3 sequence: CASSFTGIRKETQYF. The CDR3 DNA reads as TGTGCCAGCAGCTTTACAGGGATCAGGAAAGAGACCCAGTACTTC.

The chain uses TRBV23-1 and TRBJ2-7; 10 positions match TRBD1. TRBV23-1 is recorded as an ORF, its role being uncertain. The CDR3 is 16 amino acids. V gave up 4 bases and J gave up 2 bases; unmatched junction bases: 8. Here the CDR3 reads CASSRPGTGVTYEQYF. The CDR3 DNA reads TGCGCCAGCAGTCGACCCGGGACAGGGGTCACCTACGAGCAGTACTTC.

The CDR3 sequence: CASSIAAGNEKLFF. CDR3 coding DNA: TGTGCCAGTAGTATTGCGGCAGGGAATGAAAAACTGTTTTTT. The chain carries TRBV19 and TRBJ1-4; D might be TRBD1 (5 bases). The V end was cut by 3 bases, the J end by 5 bases, with 10 bases between. Germline lookup yields CDR1 LNHDA and CDR2 SQIVND (reference sequence). This CDR3 is built from 14 residues.

The DNA for the CDR3 is TGTGCCAGCAGTCGAGACAGCGCCTATGGCTACACCTTC. Translating gives CASSRDSAYGYTF. The V call is TRBV28, the J call TRBJ1-2; possibly TRBD1 for D (5 bases). V was trimmed by 5 bases and J by 4 bases, leaving 11 bases between them. Germline CDR1 reads MDHEN; CDR2 reads SYDVKM. The CDR3 sequence is 13 residues long.

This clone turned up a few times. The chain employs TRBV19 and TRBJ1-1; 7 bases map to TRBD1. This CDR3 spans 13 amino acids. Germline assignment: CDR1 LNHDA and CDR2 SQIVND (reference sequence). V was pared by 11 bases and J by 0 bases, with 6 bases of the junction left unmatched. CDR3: CAGSQGLNTEAFF. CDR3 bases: TGTGCCGGGTCACAGGGGTTGAACACTGAAGCTTTCTTT.

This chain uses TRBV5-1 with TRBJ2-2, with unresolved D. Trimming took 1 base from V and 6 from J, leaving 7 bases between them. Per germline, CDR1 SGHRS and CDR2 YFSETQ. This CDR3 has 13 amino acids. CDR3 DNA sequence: TGCGCCAGCAGCTTGACAGCACCCGGGGAGCTGTTTTTT. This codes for CASSLTAPGELFF.

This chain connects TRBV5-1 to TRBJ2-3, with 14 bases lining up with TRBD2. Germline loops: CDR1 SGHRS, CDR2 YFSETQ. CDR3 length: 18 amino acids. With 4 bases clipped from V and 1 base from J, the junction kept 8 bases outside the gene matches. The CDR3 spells CASSHRLAGGPGTDTQYF. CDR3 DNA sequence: TGCGCCAGCAGCCATCGACTAGCGGGGGGGCCGGGCACAGATACGCAGTATTTT. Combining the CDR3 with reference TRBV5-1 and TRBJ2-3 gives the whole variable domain KAGVTQTPRYLIKTRGQQVTLSCSPISGHRSVSWYQQTPGQGLQFLFEYFSETQRNKGNFPGRFSGRQFSNSRSEMNVSTLELGDSALYLCASSHRLAGGPGTDTQYFGPGTRLTVL.

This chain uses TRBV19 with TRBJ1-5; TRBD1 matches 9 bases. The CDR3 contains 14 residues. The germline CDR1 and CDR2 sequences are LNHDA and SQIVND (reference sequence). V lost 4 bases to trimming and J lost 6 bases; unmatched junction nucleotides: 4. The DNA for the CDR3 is TGTGCCAGTAGTACCGGGACAGGGCGTCAGCCCCAGCATTTT. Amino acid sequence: CASSTGTGRQPQHF.

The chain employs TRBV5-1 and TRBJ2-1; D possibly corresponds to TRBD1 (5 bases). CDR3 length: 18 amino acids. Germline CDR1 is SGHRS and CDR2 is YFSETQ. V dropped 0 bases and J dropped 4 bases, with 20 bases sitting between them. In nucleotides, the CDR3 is TGCGCCAGCAGCTTGGCACTTCTGACAGAGATTGTGTACAATGAGCAGTTCTTC. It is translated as CASSLALLTEIVYNEQFF.

For the CDR3, the DNA is TGCGCCAGCAGTGAGGGGACAGGGGGGTCTGGCTACACCTTC. This encodes CASSEGTGGSGYTF. The genes are TRBV10-2 and TRBJ1-2; 11 bases are a match to TRBD1. Losses at the gene ends were 2 bases for V and 7 bases for J; bases not matched to a gene: 3. Germline values: CDR1 WSHSY, CDR2 SAAADI. This CDR3 contains 14 residues.

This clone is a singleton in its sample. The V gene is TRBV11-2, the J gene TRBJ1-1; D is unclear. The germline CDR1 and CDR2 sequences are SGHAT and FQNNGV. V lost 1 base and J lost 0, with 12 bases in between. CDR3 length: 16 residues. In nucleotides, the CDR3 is TGTGCCAGCAGCTTAGTTGCTAGTGGATTGAACACTGAAGCTTTCTTT. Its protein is CASSLVASGLNTEAFF.

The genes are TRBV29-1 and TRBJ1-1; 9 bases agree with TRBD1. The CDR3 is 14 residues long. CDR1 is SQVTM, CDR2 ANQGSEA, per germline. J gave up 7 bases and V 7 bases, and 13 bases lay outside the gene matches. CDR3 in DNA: TGCAGCGCTGTGTCACAGGGGGCTAGGAGTGAAGCTTTCTTT. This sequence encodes CSAVSQGARSEAFF.

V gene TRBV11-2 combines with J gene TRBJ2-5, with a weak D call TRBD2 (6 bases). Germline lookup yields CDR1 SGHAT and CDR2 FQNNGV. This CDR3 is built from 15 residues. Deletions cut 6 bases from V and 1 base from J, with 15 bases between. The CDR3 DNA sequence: TGTGCCAGCAGTTCGGGACTCGCCCCCCAAGAGACCCAGTACTTC. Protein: CASSSGLAPQETQYF.

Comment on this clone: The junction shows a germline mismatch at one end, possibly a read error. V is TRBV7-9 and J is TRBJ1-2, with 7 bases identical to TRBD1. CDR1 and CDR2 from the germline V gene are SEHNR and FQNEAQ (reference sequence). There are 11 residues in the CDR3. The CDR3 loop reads CASSLGWDRSF. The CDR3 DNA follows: TGTGCCAGCAGCTTGGGGTGGGACAGATCCTTC.

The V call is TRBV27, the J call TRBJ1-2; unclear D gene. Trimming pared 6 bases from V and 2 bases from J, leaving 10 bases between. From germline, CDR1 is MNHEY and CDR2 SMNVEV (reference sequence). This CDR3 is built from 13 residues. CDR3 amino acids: CASRYRENYGYTF. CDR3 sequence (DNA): TGTGCCAGCAGATACCGGGAGAACTATGGCTACACCTTC.

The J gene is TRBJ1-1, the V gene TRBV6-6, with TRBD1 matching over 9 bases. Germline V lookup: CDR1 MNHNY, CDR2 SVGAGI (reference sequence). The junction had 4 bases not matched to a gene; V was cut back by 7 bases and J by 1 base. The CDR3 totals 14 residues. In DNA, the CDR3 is TGTGCCAGCAATTTACAGGGGGCGAACACTGAAGCTTTCTTT. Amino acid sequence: CASNLQGANTEAFF.

The CDR3 loop reads CASSLVGGGNSYEQYF. DNA of the CDR3: TGTGCCAGCAGCTTAGTGGGGGGGGGAAATAGCTACGAGCAGTACTTC. The J gene is TRBJ2-7, the V gene TRBV7-2, with TRBD2 matching over 7 bases. CDR1 and CDR2 (germline): SGHTA, FQGNSA. The junction had 9 bases not matched to a gene; V was cut back by 1 base and J by 3 bases. This CDR3 has 16 residues.

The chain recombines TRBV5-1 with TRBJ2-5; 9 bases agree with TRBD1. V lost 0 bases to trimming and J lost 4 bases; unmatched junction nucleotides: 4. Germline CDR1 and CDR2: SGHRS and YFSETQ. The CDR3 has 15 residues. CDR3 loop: CASSLGPTGGETQYF. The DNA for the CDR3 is TGCGCCAGCAGCTTGGGTCCGACAGGGGGAGAGACCCAGTACTTC.

CDR3 loop: CATIRGRGGINEQFF. DNA of the CDR3: TGTGCCACCATACGAGGGAGGGGAGGGATCAATGAGCAGTTCTTC. The chain employs TRBV2 and TRBJ2-1; 7 nucleotides match TRBD2. The CDR3 is made up of 15 amino acids. Trimming removed 10 bases from V and 6 bases from J; junction bases left unmatched: 15. Germline V gene data show CDR1 as SNHLY and CDR2 as FYNNEI. The entire variable domain, with the rest obtained from reference TRBV2 and TRBJ2-1, is as follows: EPEVTQTPSHQVTQMGQEVILRCVPISNHLYFYWYRQILGQKVEFLVSFYNNEISEKSEIFDDQFSVERPDGSNFTLKIRSTKLEDSAMYFCATIRGRGGINEQFFGPGTRLTVL.

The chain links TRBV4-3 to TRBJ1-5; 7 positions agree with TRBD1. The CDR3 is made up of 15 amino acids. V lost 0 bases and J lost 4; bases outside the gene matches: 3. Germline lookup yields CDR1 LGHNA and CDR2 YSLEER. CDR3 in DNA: TGCGCCAGCAGCCAAGACAGGGGGAAAAATCAGCCCCAGCATTTT. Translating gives CASSQDRGKNQPQHF.

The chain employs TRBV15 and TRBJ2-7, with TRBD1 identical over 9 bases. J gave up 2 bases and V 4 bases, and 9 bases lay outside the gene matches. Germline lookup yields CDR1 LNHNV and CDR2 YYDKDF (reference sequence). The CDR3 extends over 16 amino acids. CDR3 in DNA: TGTGCCACCAGCACCGGGACAGGGATGATGGCCTACGAGCAGTACTTC. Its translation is CATSTGTGMMAYEQYF.